The 11 T cell receptor beta chains given below trace back to one sample, sequenced in a study of tumor-infiltrating lymphocytes in oesophageal squamous cell carcinoma. Using its own MiXCR run on the PCR reads, TCRdb lists one record per CDR3 protein. The sample has around 13,000 distinct CDR3 sequences; around 55% are singletons. Sequenced material: esophageal tumor tissue. These receptors all stem from a male donor with esophageal squamous cell carcinoma.

The gene calls are TRBV7-6 and TRBJ2-7; D not certain. Germline V CDR1 and CDR2: SGHVS, FNYEAQ. V shed 5 bases and J shed 3 bases, with 8 bases lying between them. This CDR3 is built from 12 residues. CDR3 sequence reads: CASSRVYYEQYF. CDR3 coding DNA: TGTGCCAGCAGCAGAGTCTACTACGAGCAGTACTTC.

This chain connects TRBV12-3 or TRBV12-4 to TRBJ2-5; D remains ambiguous. The J call may be mistaken, given a closer DNA end match to TRBJ2-7. This CDR3 has 14 amino acids. The CDR3: CASSFLVVRNEQYF. CDR3 in DNA: TGTGCCAGCAGTTTCCTAGTGGTGCGGAACGAGCAGTACTTC.

Remarks on this clonotype: Without the conserved terminal phenylalanine or tryptophan, this CDR3 likely stems from a read error. Because the CDR3's place on the DNA is in doubt, the DNA is left out and the CDR3 is given as listed by TCRdb. This sequence joins TRBV11-2 and TRBJ2-3; the D call of TRBD1 is as the table states it, not checked on the DNA. From germline, CDR1 is SGHAT and CDR2 FQNNGV. Counting both end residues, the CDR3 totals 15 amino acids. The CDR3 sequence: CASDSRAISPSILVM.

The chain has TRBV11-2 and TRBJ2-5; D ambiguous. The J call is doubtful: the DNA matches TRBJ2-1 better. CDR1 SGHAT and CDR2 FQNNGV come from the germline V gene. CDR3 length equals 14 residues. The CDR3 nucleotides are TGTGCCAGCAGCCGAGTTCAACGGGTTAATGAGCAGTTCTTC. It yields the protein CASSRVQRVNEQFF.

By proportion, this clonotype is medium-sized (0.01 to 0.1%). This chain uses TRBV7-9 with TRBJ2-4; D not resolved. Germline assignment: CDR1 SEHNR and CDR2 FQNEAQ (reference sequence). The CDR3 totals 13 residues. The V end lost 5 bases, the J end lost 7 bases, and 12 bases lay between the germline ends. The CDR3, as DNA: TGTGCCAGCAGCCCCCCTGGGTGGAACATTCAGTACTTC. This encodes CASSPPGWNIQYF.

This clonotype was picked up many times. Likely a read error: the CDR3 ends without its conserved phenylalanine or tryptophan. The DNA is left out, because the CDR3 cannot be placed on it with certainty; the CDR3 is given as TCRdb lists it. The chain links TRBV15 to TRBJ2-7; TRBD2 is taken as the D call from the table, unchecked against the DNA. The CDR3 contains 8 residues when both ends are counted. Germline V gene lookup returns CDR1 LNHNV and CDR2 YYDKDF (reference sequence). CDR3 residues: CATSPLQR.

This chain joins TRBV7-6 and TRBJ2-1; 7 bases map to TRBD2. The CDR3 consists of 14 residues. J was trimmed by 6 bases and V by 4 bases; bases with no gene match: 6. Germline V gene sequence: CDR1 SGHVS, CDR2 FNYEAQ. CDR3 residues: CASSSRLAGNEQFF. For the CDR3, the DNA is TGTGCCAGCAGCTCGCGACTAGCCGGCAATGAGCAGTTCTTC. The entire variable domain, with the rest obtained from reference TRBV7-6 and TRBJ2-1, is as follows: GAGVSQSPRYKVTKRGQDVALRCDPISGHVSLYWYRQALGQGPEFLTYFNYEAQQDKSGLPNDRFSAERPEGSISTLTIQRTEQRDSAMYRCASSSRLAGNEQFFGPGTRLTVL.

V usage is TRBV11-2 and J usage is TRBJ2-3; D not resolved. CDR1 SGHAT and CDR2 FQNNGV come from the germline V gene. The CDR3 consists of 11 residues. V was clipped by 5 bases and J by 4 bases, with 4 bases between them. The CDR3 loop is CASSGADTQYF. The DNA of the CDR3 is TGTGCCAGCAGCGGCGCAGATACGCAGTATTTT.

The chain has TRBV7-3 and TRBJ2-5; 11 nucleotides line up with TRBD2. The closer fit of TRBJ2-1 to the DNA end suggests the J call may be wrong. The CDR3 is 15 residues long. Germline V CDR1 and CDR2: SGHTA, FQGTGA. CDR3 sequence reads: CASSFRLAGYNEQFF. The CDR3 bases are TGTGCCAGCAGCTTCCGACTAGCGGGGTACAATGAGCAGTTCTTC.

V and J are TRBV7-6 and TRBJ2-1; D tentatively reads TRBD1 or TRBD2 (6 bases each). The V and J ends lost 0 bases and 7 bases respectively, with 19 bases between them. CDR1 is SGHVS and CDR2 is FNYEAQ in the germline V gene. The CDR3 spans 17 residues. The CDR3 sequence: CASSLAGGGALGNEQFF. CDR3 in DNA: TGTGCCAGCAGCTTAGCGGGGGGCGGGGCGTTGGGAAATGAGCAGTTCTTC.

This clonotype was detected ten times or more. This sequence joins TRBV14 and TRBJ2-7; tentatively, D is TRBD1 (6 bases). The CDR3 extends over 15 amino acids. Germline CDR1 and CDR2: SGHDN and FVKESK. The V end lost 1 base, the J end lost 3 bases, and 13 bases lay between the germline ends. The DNA for the CDR3 is TGTGCCAGCAGCCAAGTGGGCTACAGGGTCTACGAGCAGTACTTC. It yields the protein CASSQVGYRVYEQYF.